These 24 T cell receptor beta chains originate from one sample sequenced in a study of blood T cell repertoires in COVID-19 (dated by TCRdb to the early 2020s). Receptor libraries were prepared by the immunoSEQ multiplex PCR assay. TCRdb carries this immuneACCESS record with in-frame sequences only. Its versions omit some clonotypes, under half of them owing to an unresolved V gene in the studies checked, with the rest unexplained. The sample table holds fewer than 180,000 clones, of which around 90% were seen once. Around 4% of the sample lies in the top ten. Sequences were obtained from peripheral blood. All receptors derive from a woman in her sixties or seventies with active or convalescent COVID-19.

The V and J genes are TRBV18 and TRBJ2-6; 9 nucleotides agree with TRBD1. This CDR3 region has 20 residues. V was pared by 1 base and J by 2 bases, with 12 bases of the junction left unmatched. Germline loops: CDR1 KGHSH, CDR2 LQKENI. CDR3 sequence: CASSPQTGQGPSTGANVLTF. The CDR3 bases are TGTGCCAGCTCACCACAAACGGGACAGGGCCCCTCAACTGGGGCCAACGTCCTGACTTTC. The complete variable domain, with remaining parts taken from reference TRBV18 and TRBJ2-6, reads NAGVMQNPRHLVRRRGQEARLRCSPMKGHSHVYWYRQLPEEGLKFMVYLQKENIIDESGMPKERFSAEFPKEGPSILRIQQVVRGDSAAYFCASSPQTGQGPSTGANVLTFGAGSRLTVL.

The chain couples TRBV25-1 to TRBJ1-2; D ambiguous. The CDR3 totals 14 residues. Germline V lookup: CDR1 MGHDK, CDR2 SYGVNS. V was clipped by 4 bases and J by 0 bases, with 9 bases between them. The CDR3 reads CASSGSGTNYGYTF. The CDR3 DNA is TGTGCCAGCAGTGGTTCAGGTACTAACTATGGCTACACCTTC.

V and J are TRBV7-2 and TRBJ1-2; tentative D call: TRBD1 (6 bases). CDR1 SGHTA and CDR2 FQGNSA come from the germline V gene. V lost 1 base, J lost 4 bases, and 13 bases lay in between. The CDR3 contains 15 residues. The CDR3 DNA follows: TGTGCCAGCAGCTTAGGGGGGCAGGCAGTCTATGGCTACACCTTC. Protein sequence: CASSLGGQAVYGYTF. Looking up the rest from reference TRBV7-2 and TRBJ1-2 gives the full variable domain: GAGVSQSPSNKVTEKGKDVELRCDPISGHTALYWYRQSLGQGLEFLIYFQGNSAPDKSGLPSDRFSAERTGGSVSTLTIQRTQQEDSAVYLCASSLGGQAVYGYTFGSGTRLTVV.

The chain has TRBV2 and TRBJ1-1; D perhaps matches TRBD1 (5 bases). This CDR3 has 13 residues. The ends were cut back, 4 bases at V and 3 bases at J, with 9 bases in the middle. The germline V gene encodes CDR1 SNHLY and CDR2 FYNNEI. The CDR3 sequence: CASSGQPDTEAFF. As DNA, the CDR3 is TGTGCCAGCAGTGGACAGCCAGACACTGAAGCTTTCTTT.

Here the CDR3 reads CASSIQGADEKLFF. The DNA of the CDR3 is TGTGCCAGTAGTATCCAGGGGGCGGATGAAAAACTGTTTTTT. The chain has TRBV19 and TRBJ1-4, with 8 bases fitting TRBD1. The CDR3 has 14 amino acids. V gave up 3 bases and J gave up 6 bases; unmatched junction bases: 3. The germline gives CDR1 LNHDA, CDR2 SQIVND (reference sequence).

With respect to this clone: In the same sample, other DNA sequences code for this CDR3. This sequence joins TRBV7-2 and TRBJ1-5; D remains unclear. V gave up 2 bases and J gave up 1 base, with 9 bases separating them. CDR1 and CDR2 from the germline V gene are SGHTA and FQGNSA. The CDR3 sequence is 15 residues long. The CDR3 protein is CASSLFGGSNQPQHF. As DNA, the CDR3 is TGTGCCAGCAGCTTATTCGGCGGGAGCAATCAGCCCCAGCATTTT.

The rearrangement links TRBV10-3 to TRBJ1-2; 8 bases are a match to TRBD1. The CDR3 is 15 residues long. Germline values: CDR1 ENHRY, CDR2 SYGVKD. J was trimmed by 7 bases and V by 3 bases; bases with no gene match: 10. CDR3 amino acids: CAISDLTGDRGGYTF. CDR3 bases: TGTGCCATCAGTGACCTGACAGGGGATCGCGGTGGCTACACCTTC.

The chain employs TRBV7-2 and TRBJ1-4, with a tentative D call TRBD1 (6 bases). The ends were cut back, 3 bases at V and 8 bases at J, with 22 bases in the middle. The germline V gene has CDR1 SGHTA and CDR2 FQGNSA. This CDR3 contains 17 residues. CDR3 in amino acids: CASSFYRAGDVEEKLFF. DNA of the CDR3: TGTGCCAGCAGCTTCTATAGGGCAGGGGACGTGGAAGAAAAACTGTTTTTT.

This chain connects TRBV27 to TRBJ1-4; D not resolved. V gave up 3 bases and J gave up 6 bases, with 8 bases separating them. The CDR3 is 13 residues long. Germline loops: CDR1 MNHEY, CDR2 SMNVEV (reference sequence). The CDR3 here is CASSFQSDEKLFF. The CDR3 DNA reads TGTGCCAGCAGTTTCCAGTCCGATGAAAAACTGTTTTTT.

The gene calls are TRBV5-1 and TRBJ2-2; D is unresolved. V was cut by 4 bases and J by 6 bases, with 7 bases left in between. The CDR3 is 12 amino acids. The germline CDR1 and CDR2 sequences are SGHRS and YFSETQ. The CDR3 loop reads CASSLGAGELFF. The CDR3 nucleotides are TGCGCCAGCAGCCTAGGTGCCGGGGAGCTGTTTTTT.

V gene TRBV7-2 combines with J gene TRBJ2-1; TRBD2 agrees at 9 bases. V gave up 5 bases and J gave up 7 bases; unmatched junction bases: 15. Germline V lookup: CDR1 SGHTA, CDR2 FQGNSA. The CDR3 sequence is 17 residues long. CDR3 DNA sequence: TGTGCCAGCAGCCCCAATGGAGGAGCGGGGGGTAGGAATGAGCAGTTCTTC. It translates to CASSPNGGAGGRNEQFF.

This CDR3 reads CASSQAGTGGYEQYF. Here the CDR3 DNA reads TGCGCCAGCAGCCAAGCCGGGACAGGGGGCTACGAGCAGTACTTC. V usage is TRBV4-3 and J usage is TRBJ2-7; 11 positions match TRBD1. Germline lookup yields CDR1 LGHNA and CDR2 YSLEER. The CDR3 consists of 15 residues. After removal of 1 base from V and 3 bases from J, the junction contained 2 bases not matched to a gene.

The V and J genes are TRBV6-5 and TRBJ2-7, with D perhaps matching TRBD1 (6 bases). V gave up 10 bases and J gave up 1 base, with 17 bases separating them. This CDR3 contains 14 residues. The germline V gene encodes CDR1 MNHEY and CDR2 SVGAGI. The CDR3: CAISRDTGSYEQYF. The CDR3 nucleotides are TGTGCCATTTCCCGGGACACCGGGTCCTACGAGCAGTACTTC.

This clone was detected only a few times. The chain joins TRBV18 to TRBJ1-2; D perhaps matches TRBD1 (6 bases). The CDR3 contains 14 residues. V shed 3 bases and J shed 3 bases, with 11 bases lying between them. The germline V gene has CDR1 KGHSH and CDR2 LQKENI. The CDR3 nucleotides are TGTGCCAGCTCACCCGGGACATTTGACTATGGCTACACCTTC. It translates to CASSPGTFDYGYTF.

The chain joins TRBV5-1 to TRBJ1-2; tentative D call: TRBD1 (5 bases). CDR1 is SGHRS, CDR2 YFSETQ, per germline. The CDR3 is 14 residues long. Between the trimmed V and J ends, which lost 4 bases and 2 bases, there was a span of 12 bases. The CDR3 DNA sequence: TGCGCCAGCAGCCCCGTGGGGGGGAACTATGGCTACACCTTC. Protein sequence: CASSPVGGNYGYTF.

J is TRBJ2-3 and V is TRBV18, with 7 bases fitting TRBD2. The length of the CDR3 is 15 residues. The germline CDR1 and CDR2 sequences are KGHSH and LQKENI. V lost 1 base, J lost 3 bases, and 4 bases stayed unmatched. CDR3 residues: CASSPHGGSTDTQYF. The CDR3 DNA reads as TGTGCCAGCTCACCACACGGGGGGTCAACAGATACGCAGTATTTT.

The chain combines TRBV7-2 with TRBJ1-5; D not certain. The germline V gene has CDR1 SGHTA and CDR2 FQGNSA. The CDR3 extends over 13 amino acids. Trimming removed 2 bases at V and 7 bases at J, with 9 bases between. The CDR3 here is CASSLSERQPQHF. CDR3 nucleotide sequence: TGTGCCAGCAGCTTATCGGAGAGACAGCCCCAGCATTTT.

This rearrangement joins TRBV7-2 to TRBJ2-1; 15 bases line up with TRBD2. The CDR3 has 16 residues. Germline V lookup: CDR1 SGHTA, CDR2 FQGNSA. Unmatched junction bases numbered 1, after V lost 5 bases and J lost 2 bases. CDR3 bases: TGTGCCAGCAGCGGGACTAGCGGGGGGACCTACAATGAGCAGTTCTTC. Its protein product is CASSGTSGGTYNEQFF.

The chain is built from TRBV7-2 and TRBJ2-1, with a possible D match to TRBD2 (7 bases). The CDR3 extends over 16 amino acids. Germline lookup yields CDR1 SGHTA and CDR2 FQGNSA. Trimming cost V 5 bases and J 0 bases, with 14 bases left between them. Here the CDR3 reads CASSKGGTNSYNEQFF. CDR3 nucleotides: TGTGCCAGCAGCAAAGGGGGGACTAACTCCTACAATGAGCAGTTCTTC.

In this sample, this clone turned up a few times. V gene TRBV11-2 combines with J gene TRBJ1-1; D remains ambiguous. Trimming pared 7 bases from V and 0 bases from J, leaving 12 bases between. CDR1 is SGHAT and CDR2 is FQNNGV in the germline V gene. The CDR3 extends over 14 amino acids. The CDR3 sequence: CASNGGPMNTEAFF. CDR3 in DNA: TGTGCCAGCAACGGAGGGCCAATGAACACTGAAGCTTTCTTT.

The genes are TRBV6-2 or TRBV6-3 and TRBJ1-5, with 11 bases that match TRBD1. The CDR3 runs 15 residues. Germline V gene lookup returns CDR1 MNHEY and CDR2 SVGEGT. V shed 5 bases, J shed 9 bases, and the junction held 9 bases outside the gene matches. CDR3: CASSTRTGGWWPQHF. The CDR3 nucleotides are TGTGCCAGCAGTACCAGGACAGGGGGCTGGTGGCCCCAGCATTTT.

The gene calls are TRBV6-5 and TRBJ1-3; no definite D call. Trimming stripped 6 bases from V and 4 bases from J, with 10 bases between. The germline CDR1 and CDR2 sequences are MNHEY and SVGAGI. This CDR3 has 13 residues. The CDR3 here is CASRFSGGNTIYF. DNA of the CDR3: TGTGCCAGCAGATTCTCGGGGGGAAACACCATATATTTT.

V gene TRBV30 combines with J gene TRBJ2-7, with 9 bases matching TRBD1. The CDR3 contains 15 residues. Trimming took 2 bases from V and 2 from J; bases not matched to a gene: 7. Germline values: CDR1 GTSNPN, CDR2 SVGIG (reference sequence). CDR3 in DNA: TGTGCCTGGAGTCCGGGACAGGGTCGCACCTACGAGCAGTACTTC. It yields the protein CAWSPGQGRTYEQYF.

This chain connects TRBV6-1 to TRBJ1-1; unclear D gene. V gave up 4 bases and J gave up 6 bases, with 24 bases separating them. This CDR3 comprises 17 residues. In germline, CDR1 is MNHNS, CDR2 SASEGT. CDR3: CASSAHGLRAKSAEAFF. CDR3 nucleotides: TGTGCCAGCAGTGCCCATGGGCTGAGGGCAAAGAGCGCTGAAGCTTTCTTT.